This T cell receptor (beta chain) emerged from a study of cytomegalovirus exposure and HLA in healthy donors. Overall study context: Inside one of the first data releases sat some 85 million unique TCRs taken from HLA-typed donors. Study-wide findings and caveats: One variant, a missense change in DCLRE1C, was linked in a later analysis to TCR beta V- and J-gene trimming. The study recorded around 160 TCR beta chains that were cytomegalovirus-associated.

Despite likely unrecorded immune exposures, the donors were nominally healthy at the time of sampling. Trimming cost V 0 bases and J 1 base, with 4 bases left between them. Germline V gene lookup returns CDR1 SGHRS and CDR2 YFSETQ. There are 13 residues in the CDR3. This clone has a single count. Antigen specificity is unknown. The PCR was carried out with 60 Vbeta primers and 13 Jbeta primers. The method was immunoSEQ multiplex PCR; TCRdb's version includes in-frame clones alone and lacks a portion of them. The sample lists about 180,000 clones; less than 85% were seen once. The clonotype originates from a boy aged 2 to 9 in good health and CMV-seronegative. Sequenced: PBMCs. This rearrangement joins TRBV5-1 to TRBJ1-1; D unclear. CDR3 sequence: CASSLERNTEAFF. The CDR3 nucleotides are TGCGCCAGCAGCTTGGAGAGGAACACTGAAGCTTTCTTT.